This T cell receptor (beta chain) comes out of a study of blood T cell repertoires in COVID-19. Study information: COVID-19 samples from acute and convalescent phases originated in the United States, Italy and Spain. The analysed material was cDNA or gDNA that came from T cells, B-cell-depleted T cells, or PBMCs.

CDR1 SGHNT and CDR2 YYREEE come from the germline V gene (reference sequence). The length of the CDR3 is 14 residues. V lost 10 bases and J lost 3, with 18 bases in between. This clone was detected only once. Original handling: Nucleated cell number was recorded as an estimate derived from reference gene primer amplification. Produced via immunoSEQ multiplex PCR; TCRdb's table is partial and in-frame only. The V and J calls and clone size are taken from that table; D and trimming were inferred from the DNA. The sample records 59,000 or so clones, approximately 91% being singletons. This clonotype originated in a human donor in a cohort sampled during active COVID-19. This rearrangement joins TRBV5-4 to TRBJ2-3; possible D gene TRBD2, 5 bases. What was sequenced was peripheral blood. The CDR3 DNA is TGTGCCTACGGCTTTAGCAGAGGGACAGATACGCAGTATTTT. Translated, it gives CAYGFSRGTDTQYF.